Below, 29 T cell receptor beta chains from the same sample are listed, as sequenced in a study of naive and memory T cell subsets. TCR cDNA received a 3' ligated oligonucleotide that carried a UMI. Amplification of ligated cDNA took four PCR rounds with SP2 and nested alpha and beta constant primers. Via MiXCR, TCRdb re-called the 5' RACE reads, giving one row per CDR3 protein. In the table there are roughly 48,000 distinct CDR3 sequences, about 4.4% of which are singletons. Receptors originate from a female donor in good health.

The rearrangement joins TRBV19 to TRBJ2-7, with D possibly being TRBD1 (6 bases). Germline values: CDR1 LNHDA, CDR2 SQIVND (reference sequence). The ends were cut back, 1 base at V and 4 bases at J, with 11 bases in the middle. The CDR3 contains 14 residues. The CDR3 is CASSIGDRTYEQYF. CDR3 nucleotide sequence: TGTGCCAGTAGTATAGGCGACAGGACGTACGAGCAGTACTTC.

This clonotype has only a few counts. The chain recombines TRBV9 with TRBJ2-2; D gene ambiguous. The CDR3 has 16 residues. The V end lost 1 base, the J end lost 0 bases, and 10 bases lay between the germline ends. Germline CDR1 SGDLS, CDR2 YYNGEE. The CDR3 coding sequence is TGTGCCAGCAGCGTACTAGTATCTTCGAACACCGGGGAGCTGTTTTTT. Its translation is CASSVLVSSNTGELFF.

This clonotype came up many times. The rearrangement links TRBV7-8 to TRBJ2-2, with D unresolved. The V gene lost 1 base and the J gene lost 1 base, with 4 bases spanning the gap. The CDR3 runs to 14 residues. Germline values: CDR1 SGHVS, CDR2 FQNEAQ. This CDR3 is CASSLVKNTGELFF. The CDR3 nucleotides are TGTGCCAGCAGCTTAGTGAAGAACACCGGGGAGCTGTTTTTT. The full variable domain, in which reference TRBV7-8 and TRBJ2-2 provide the parts outside the CDR3, is GAGVSQSPRYKVAKRGQDVALRCDPISGHVSLFWYQQALGQGPEFLTYFQNEAQLDKSGLPSDRFFAERPEGSVSTLKIQRTQQEDSAVYLCASSLVKNTGELFFGEGSRLTVL.

At least ten counts were recorded for this clonotype. The chain carries TRBV28 and TRBJ1-2, with a tentative D call TRBD1 (5 bases). The germline gives CDR1 MDHEN, CDR2 SYDVKM. Trimming cost V 1 base and J 6 bases, with 9 bases left between them. This CDR3 is built from 13 residues. CDR3: CASSLFGGNGYTF. The CDR3 DNA sequence: TGTGCCAGCAGTTTATTCGGGGGGAATGGCTACACCTTC.

This clonotype showed up many times. The V call is TRBV7-6, the J call TRBJ2-7, with 14 bases fitting TRBD2. Germline CDR1 reads SGHVS; CDR2 reads FNYEAQ. J gave up 5 bases and V 1 base, and 4 bases lay outside the gene matches. The CDR3 length is 16 residues. The CDR3 region has the DNA TGTGCCAGCAGCTTAGGACCGACTAGCGGGAGGGACGAGCAGTACTTC. Translating gives CASSLGPTSGRDEQYF.

This clonotype has ten or more counts. The rearrangement joins TRBV20-1 to TRBJ2-7; 7 bases map to TRBD2. Looked up from germline, CDR1 is DFQATT and CDR2 is SNEGSKA (reference sequence). V lost 3 bases and J lost 2; bases outside the gene matches: 1. The CDR3 loop spans 12 amino acids. Here the CDR3 reads CSASGGTYEQYF. The DNA of the CDR3 is TGCAGTGCTAGCGGGGGGACCTACGAGCAGTACTTC.

The chain combines TRBV29-1 with TRBJ1-5, with a tentative D call TRBD1 (5 bases). V was cut by 4 bases and J by 2 bases, with 9 bases left in between. The germline CDR1 and CDR2 sequences are SQVTM and ANQGSEA. The CDR3 is 13 amino acids. The CDR3 sequence is CSVGGGGNQPQHF. CDR3 coding DNA: TGCAGCGTTGGGGGGGGGGGCAATCAGCCCCAGCATTTT. Drawing the rest from reference TRBV29-1 and TRBJ1-5, the complete variable domain is SAVISQKPSRDICQRGTSLTIQCQVDSQVTMMFWYRQQPGQSLTLIATANQGSEATYESGFVIDKFPISRPNLTFSTLTVSNMSPEDSSIYLCSVGGGGNQPQHFGDGTRLSIL.

This clonotype was observed many times. The chain recombines TRBV20-1 with TRBJ2-2; 7 nucleotides align to TRBD2. The junction had 16 bases not matched to a gene; V was cut back by 3 bases and J by 6 bases. In germline, CDR1 is DFQATT, CDR2 SNEGSKA (reference sequence). The CDR3 loop spans 17 amino acids. CDR3 coding DNA: TGCAGTGCTAGGTCACTGACAGTTTGGACTAGTCCCGGGGAGCTGTTTTTT. Amino acids: CSARSLTVWTSPGELFF.

The J gene is TRBJ2-6, the V gene TRBV6-2 or TRBV6-3; TRBD1 matches at 8 bases. V dropped 5 bases and J dropped 3; count of bases not matched to a gene: 3. The CDR3 sequence is 15 residues long. Germline CDR1 and CDR2: MNHEY and SVGEGT. CDR3 residues: CASSIRGLGANVLTF. As DNA, the CDR3 is TGTGCCAGCAGTATCAGGGGGCTTGGGGCCAACGTCCTGACTTTC.

Concerning this clonotype itself: Since a much larger clone is just one base distant, this may be a read error. The J gene is TRBJ2-3, the V gene TRBV4-3, with 7 bases matching TRBD2. Trimming removed 0 bases from V and 4 bases from J; junction bases left unmatched: 10. CDR1 is LGHNA, CDR2 YSLEER, per germline. The CDR3 sequence is 17 residues long. In nucleotides, the CDR3 is TGCGCCAGCAGCCAAGATTATGGCGGGAGTTTGTCAGATACGCAGTATTTT. It is translated as CASSQDYGGSLSDTQYF.

At least ten counts were recorded for this clonotype. The chain links TRBV2 to TRBJ2-5; no clear D gene. The V gene lost 6 bases and the J gene lost 1 base, with 9 bases spanning the gap. The CDR3 is 13 residues long. Germline CDR1 is SNHLY and CDR2 is FYNNEI. Here the CDR3 reads CASRQQTQETQYF. DNA of the CDR3: TGTGCCAGCAGGCAACAGACCCAAGAGACCCAGTACTTC.

This clonotype was detected many times. This chain uses TRBV5-1 with TRBJ1-1; no clear D gene. Deletions cut 0 bases from V and 2 bases from J, with 8 bases between. Germline-derived CDR1 and CDR2 are SGHRS and YFSETQ. The CDR3 has 14 residues. The CDR3 reads CASSLVARNTEAFF. CDR3 in DNA: TGCGCCAGCAGCTTGGTAGCCAGAAACACTGAAGCTTTCTTT. Looking up the rest from reference TRBV5-1 and TRBJ1-1 gives the full variable domain: KAGVTQTPRYLIKTRGQQVTLSCSPISGHRSVSWYQQTPGQGLQFLFEYFSETQRNKGNFPGRFSGRQFSNSRSEMNVSTLELGDSALYLCASSLVARNTEAFFGQGTRLTVV.

This clonotype has at least ten counts. This chain connects TRBV25-1 to TRBJ1-1; D is undetermined. Trimming shortened V by 11 bases and J by 0 bases, and 10 bases separated the two germline ends. The CDR3 has 12 amino acids. The germline V gene has CDR1 MGHDK and CDR2 SYGVNS. The DNA for the CDR3 is TGTGCCGCTGGGGTCATGAACACTGAAGCTTTCTTT. Translation gives CAAGVMNTEAFF.

This chain links TRBV20-1 with TRBJ1-5; D uncertain. Between the trimmed V and J ends, which lost 0 bases and 3 bases, there was a span of 9 bases. The CDR3 contains 14 residues. CDR1 is DFQATT, CDR2 SNEGSKA, per germline (reference sequence). This CDR3 reads CSAREKQLNQPQHF. The CDR3 nucleotides read TGCAGTGCTAGAGAGAAACAGCTCAATCAGCCCCAGCATTTT.

This clonotype was seen ten or more times. This CDR3 reads CSARDQVLTDEAFF. In DNA form, the CDR3 reads TGCAGTGCTAGAGATCAAGTTTTGACAGACGAAGCTTTCTTT. The V gene is TRBV20-1, the J gene TRBJ1-1, with a tentative D call TRBD1 (5 bases). Germline assignment: CDR1 DFQATT and CDR2 SNEGSKA (reference sequence). The length of the CDR3 is 14 residues. Trimming pared 0 bases from V and 8 bases from J, leaving 16 bases between.

This clonotype was observed many times. The gene calls are TRBV28 and TRBJ2-1; 8 positions agree with TRBD1. The germline V gene has CDR1 MDHEN and CDR2 SYDVKM. CDR3 length: 20 residues. V lost 6 bases and J lost 0; bases outside the gene matches: 19. The CDR3 loop reads CASRPRQGWRSLSSYNEQFF. The DNA of the CDR3 is TGTGCCAGCAGACCAAGACAGGGGTGGAGGTCCCTAAGCTCCTACAATGAGCAGTTCTTC.

This clonotype was recorded many times. The gene calls are TRBV7-2 and TRBJ2-1; D possibly corresponds to TRBD2 (6 bases). Trimming stripped 1 base from V and 6 bases from J, with 16 bases between. The CDR3 runs to 16 residues. Germline CDR1 reads SGHTA; CDR2 reads FQGNSA. This CDR3 is CASSLDRLARVNEQFF. CDR3 nucleotides: TGTGCCAGCAGCTTAGATAGGCTAGCGCGAGTCAATGAGCAGTTCTTC.

The sample holds a few counts of this clonotype. This chain links TRBV24-1 with TRBJ2-1; 8 nucleotides line up with TRBD1. Per the germline V gene, CDR1 is KGHDR and CDR2 is SFDVKD. V trimming: 2 bases; J trimming: 2 bases; junction bases outside the gene matches: 4. This CDR3 contains 16 residues. As DNA, the CDR3 is TGTGCCACCAGTGATTCGGGGACAGGCCCCTACAATGAGCAGTTCTTC. Amino acids: CATSDSGTGPYNEQFF.

The table lists this clonotype with many counts. The J gene is TRBJ1-1, the V gene TRBV18; D is unclear. The CDR3 is 15 amino acids. Trimming left V 3 bases short and J 1 base short, with 12 bases between. The germline gives CDR1 KGHSH, CDR2 LQKENI. CDR3 nucleotide sequence: TGTGCCAGCTCACCCACTATTAATCCGAACACTGAAGCTTTCTTT. Encoded protein: CASSPTINPNTEAFF.

This clonotype came up many times. The chain combines TRBV7-9 with TRBJ2-3; D is perhaps TRBD1 or TRBD2 (5 bases each). Germline CDR1 and CDR2: SEHNR and FQNEAQ (reference sequence). CDR3 length equals 15 residues. V was clipped by 1 base and J by 6 bases, with 14 bases between them. The CDR3 is CASSLEGAGADTQYF. The CDR3 nucleotides read TGTGCCAGCAGCTTAGAGGGAGCTGGGGCGGATACGCAGTATTTT.

This clonotype was seen only a few times. The chain has TRBV5-1 and TRBJ2-1; 8 nucleotides align to TRBD2. Looked up from germline, CDR1 is SGHRS and CDR2 is YFSETQ. CDR3 length: 17 amino acids. The J segment lost 1 base and the V segment lost 1 base, leaving 7 bases of the junction unmatched. Written as DNA, the CDR3 is TGCGCCAGCAGCTTGCATACTAGCGGCAATTCCTACAATGAGCAGTTCTTC. As protein: CASSLHTSGNSYNEQFF.

This clonotype has a count of ten or more. This rearrangement joins TRBV7-4 to TRBJ1-5; a possible D gene is TRBD1 (5 bases). There are 14 residues in the CDR3. CDR1 and CDR2 (germline): SGHVT, SQSDAQ. Trimming removed 5 bases from V and 4 bases from J, with 12 bases in between. The CDR3 DNA reads TGTGCCAGCAGCCCGGCGGGGGGAAATCAGCCCCAGCATTTT. This encodes CASSPAGGNQPQHF.

This clonotype was counted only a few times. The rearrangement links TRBV7-9 to TRBJ2-5; possibly TRBD2 for D (5 bases). The germline V and J ends were trimmed by 4 bases and 2 bases, with 8 bases remaining between them. Per the germline V gene, CDR1 is SEHNR and CDR2 is FQNEAQ (reference sequence). The CDR3 runs 13 residues. The CDR3 loop is CASSSTIQETQYF. CDR3 bases: TGTGCCAGCAGCTCGACTATTCAAGAGACCCAGTACTTC.

The sample holds many counts of this clonotype. This chain links TRBV12-3 or TRBV12-4 with TRBJ2-7; D tentatively reads TRBD1 or TRBD2 (5 bases each). The ends were cut back, 3 bases at V and 0 bases at J, with 9 bases in the middle. The CDR3 is made up of 14 amino acids. CDR3 in amino acids: CASSLGVVSYEQYF. The CDR3 DNA sequence: TGTGCCAGCAGTTTGGGGGTGGTCTCCTACGAGCAGTACTTC.

This clonotype appeared a few times. The rearrangement uses TRBV12-3 or TRBV12-4 and TRBJ2-2, with D perhaps given as TRBD1 or TRBD2 (5 bases each). Trimming took 4 bases from V and 7 from J, leaving 10 bases between them. The CDR3 is 13 residues long. CDR3 residues: CASSWERGGELFF. Here the CDR3 DNA reads TGTGCCAGCAGTTGGGAGAGGGGCGGGGAGCTGTTTTTT.

This clonotype was counted ten times or more. This chain uses TRBV9 with TRBJ2-1, with 9 bases fitting TRBD2. J gave up 2 bases and V 4 bases, and 10 bases lay outside the gene matches. Germline CDR1 and CDR2: SGDLS and YYNGEE. The CDR3 length is 17 residues. CDR3 protein: CASSPGIAGDAYNEQFF. CDR3 DNA: TGTGCCAGCAGCCCAGGAATAGCGGGAGACGCCTACAATGAGCAGTTCTTC.

This clonotype was seen ten or more times. The gene calls are TRBV11-2 and TRBJ2-7; no definite D call. Germline values: CDR1 SGHAT, CDR2 FQNNGV. CDR3 size: 13 residues. Trimming left V 2 bases short and J 3 bases short, with 8 bases between. CDR3: CASSLNSRYEQYF. CDR3 DNA sequence: TGTGCCAGCAGCTTAAACAGTCGCTACGAGCAGTACTTC.

The sample holds many counts of this clonotype. The rearrangement links TRBV11-2 to TRBJ2-3, with D unresolved. V lost 5 bases and J 4 bases, leaving 13 bases between the germline ends. The germline gives CDR1 SGHAT, CDR2 FQNNGV. The CDR3 sequence is 14 residues long. The CDR3 DNA sequence: TGTGCCAGCAGCAAACGAGGTCTGGCAGATACGCAGTATTTT. This translates into CASSKRGLADTQYF. Variable domain in full (rest from reference TRBV11-2 and TRBJ2-3): EAGVAQSPRYKIIEKRQSVAFWCNPISGHATLYWYQQILGQGPKLLIQFQNNGVVDDSQLPKDRFSAERLKGVDSTLKIQPAKLEDSAVYLCASSKRGLADTQYFGPGTRLTVL.

This clonotype occurred many times. The chain has TRBV18 and TRBJ1-1; perhaps TRBD1 as D (6 bases). The CDR3 loop spans 14 amino acids. CDR1 is KGHSH, CDR2 LQKENI, per germline. V was clipped by 6 bases and J by 0 bases, with 11 bases between them. Here the CDR3 reads CASSLGQMNTEAFF. The CDR3 DNA reads as TGTGCCAGCTCCTTGGGACAAATGAACACTGAAGCTTTCTTT.